One sample yielded the 10 T cell receptor beta chains listed below, sequenced in a study of graft-versus-host responses after intestinal transplantation (dated by TCRdb to the early 2020s). No antigens are known for them. The time point label for this specimen denotes: cells obtained before transplantation from donor or recipient. The protocol used for the library was the immunoSEQ multiplex PCR assay. TCRdb provides this immuneACCESS table in a form limited to in-frame rearrangements. Some clones are lacking; in checked studies, under half of them reflect an unresolved V gene, and why the rest are absent is not known. The sample profile shows 90,000 to 120,000 clones; roughly 89% of them were found once. Together, the top ten hold over 0.6% of the sample. Sequencing was performed on unstimulated CD4+ T cells sorted from spleen or lymph node cells, taken before transplant. All receptors come from a human donor who was the organ donor for an intestinal transplant.

In its sample, this clone was seen once. The chain carries TRBV7-3 and TRBJ1-1, with TRBD1 identical over 7 bases. Germline CDR1 and CDR2: SGHTA and FQGTGA. J was trimmed by 6 bases and V by 5 bases; bases with no gene match: 9. The CDR3 has 14 amino acids. CDR3 sequence (DNA): TGTGCCAGCAGCCCAGGGGGTCGGCTTTCTGAAGCTTTCTTT. It is translated as CASSPGGRLSEAFF.

The V gene is TRBV5-1, the J gene TRBJ2-2; 8 nucleotides align to TRBD1. Germline V gene sequence: CDR1 SGHRS, CDR2 YFSETQ. Trimming took 3 bases from V and 2 from J; bases not matched to a gene: 6. This CDR3 has 16 residues. The CDR3 DNA is TGCGCCAGCAGCTCAGGACAGGGTAGTAACACCGGGGAGCTGTTTTTT. Translation: CASSSGQGSNTGELFF.

The CDR3 loop is CASSPTSGSHNEQFF. The CDR3 DNA sequence: TGTGCCAGCAGTCCTACTAGCGGGAGTCACAATGAGCAGTTCTTC. The chain recombines TRBV27 with TRBJ2-1; 11 bases line up with TRBD2. Germline assignment: CDR1 MNHEY and CDR2 SMNVEV (reference sequence). This CDR3 region has 15 residues. J was trimmed by 5 bases and V by 5 bases; bases with no gene match: 5.

V gene TRBV28 combines with J gene TRBJ2-7; 9 positions agree with TRBD2. After removal of 1 base from V and 2 bases from J, the junction contained 6 bases not matched to a gene. The CDR3 covers 16 residues. Germline CDR1 reads MDHEN; CDR2 reads SYDVKM. The CDR3 sequence: CASSLYWAGGAYEQYF. CDR3 coding DNA: TGTGCCAGCAGTTTATATTGGGCGGGAGGGGCCTACGAGCAGTACTTC.

This clone was counted a single time. The chain recombines TRBV6-5 with TRBJ2-7, with D tentatively TRBD2 (6 bases). The CDR3 spans 14 residues. Germline V gene lookup returns CDR1 MNHEY and CDR2 SVGAGI. V was trimmed by 0 bases and J by 3 bases, leaving 9 bases between them. Written as DNA, the CDR3 is TGTGCCAGCAGTTACTCCGGGGGTAACTACGAGCAGTACTTC. Translating it yields CASSYSGGNYEQYF.

V and J are TRBV27 and TRBJ2-1; tentatively, D is TRBD1 (5 bases). The CDR3 spans 19 residues. Germline CDR1 reads MNHEY; CDR2 reads SMNVEV (reference sequence). The ends were cut back, 0 bases at V and 6 bases at J, with 24 bases in the middle. As DNA, the CDR3 is TGTGCCAGCAGTTTATCGAATTCTGGCAGGGTAAGACGCTCCAATGAGCAGTTCTTC. Protein: CASSLSNSGRVRRSNEQFF.

This clone was found a few times. Mismatch with germline at one junction end may stem from a read error. This sequence joins TRBV5-5 and TRBJ1-6; D is unclear. The CDR3 loop spans 16 amino acids. Per germline, CDR1 SGHKS and CDR2 YYEKEE (reference sequence). CDR3: CARSLVRSSYNSPLHF. Written as DNA, the CDR3 is TGTGCCAGAAGCTTGGTTAGGAGCTCCTATAATTCACCCCTCCACTTT.

DNA for the CDR3: TGTGCCAGCAGTGATGTCAGGACCTACGAGCAGTACTTC. It is translated as CASSDVRTYEQYF. This rearrangement joins TRBV2 to TRBJ2-7; D gene unclear. Germline values: CDR1 SNHLY, CDR2 FYNNEI. The CDR3 sequence is 13 residues long. Trimming pared 3 bases from V and 2 bases from J, leaving 8 bases between.

The rearrangement joins TRBV9 to TRBJ2-2; no clear D gene. The germline V gene encodes CDR1 SGDLS and CDR2 YYNGEE. This CDR3 region has 13 residues. V dropped 0 bases and J dropped 2 bases, with 2 bases sitting between them. The CDR3 coding sequence is TGTGCCAGCAGCGTAGACAACACCGGGGAGCTGTTTTTT. Amino acid sequence: CASSVDNTGELFF.

This chain uses TRBV7-6 with TRBJ2-3; maybe TRBD2 (5 bases). Trimming cost V 1 base and J 5 bases, with 13 bases left between them. The CDR3 spans 15 residues. The V gene's germline CDR1 is SGHVS and CDR2 FNYEAQ. CDR3 in amino acids: CASSLDPSRGDTQYF. The CDR3 nucleotides read TGTGCCAGCAGCTTAGATCCGAGCCGGGGAGATACGCAGTATTTT.